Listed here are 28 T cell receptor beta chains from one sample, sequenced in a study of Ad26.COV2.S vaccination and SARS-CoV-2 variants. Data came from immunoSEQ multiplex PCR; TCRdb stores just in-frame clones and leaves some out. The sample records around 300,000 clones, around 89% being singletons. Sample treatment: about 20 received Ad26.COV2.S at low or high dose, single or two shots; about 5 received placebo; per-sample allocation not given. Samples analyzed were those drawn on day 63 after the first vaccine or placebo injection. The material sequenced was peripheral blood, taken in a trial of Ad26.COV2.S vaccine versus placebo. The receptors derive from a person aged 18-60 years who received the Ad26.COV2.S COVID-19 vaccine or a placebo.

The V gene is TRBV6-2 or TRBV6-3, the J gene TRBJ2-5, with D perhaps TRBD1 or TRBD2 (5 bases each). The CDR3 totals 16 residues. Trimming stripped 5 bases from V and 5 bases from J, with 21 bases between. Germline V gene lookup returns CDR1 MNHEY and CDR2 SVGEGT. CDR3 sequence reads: CASSRLGPQRWETQYF. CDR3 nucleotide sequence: TGTGCCAGCAGTCGTCTGGGACCACAAAGGTGGGAGACCCAGTACTTC.

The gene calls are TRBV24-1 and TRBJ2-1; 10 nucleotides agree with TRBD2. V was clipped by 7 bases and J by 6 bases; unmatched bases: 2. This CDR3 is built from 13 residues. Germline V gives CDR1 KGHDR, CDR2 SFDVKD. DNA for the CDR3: TGTGCCACCAGAGCGGGGGGGAGCAATGAGCAGTTCTTC. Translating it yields CATRAGGSNEQFF.

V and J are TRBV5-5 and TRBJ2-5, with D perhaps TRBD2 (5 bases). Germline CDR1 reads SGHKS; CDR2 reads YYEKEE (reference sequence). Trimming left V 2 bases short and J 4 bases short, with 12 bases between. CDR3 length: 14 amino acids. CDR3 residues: CASSFDPGRETQYF. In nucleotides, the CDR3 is TGTGCCAGCAGCTTCGACCCGGGAAGAGAGACCCAGTACTTC.

CDR3 in amino acids: CASSPPGVYEQYF. Written as DNA, the CDR3 is TGTGCCAGCAGTCCCCCGGGAGTCTACGAGCAGTACTTC. The rearrangement links TRBV12-3 or TRBV12-4 to TRBJ2-7, with D possibly being TRBD2 (6 bases). V was trimmed by 5 bases and J by 3 bases, leaving 11 bases between them. The CDR3 sequence is 13 residues long.

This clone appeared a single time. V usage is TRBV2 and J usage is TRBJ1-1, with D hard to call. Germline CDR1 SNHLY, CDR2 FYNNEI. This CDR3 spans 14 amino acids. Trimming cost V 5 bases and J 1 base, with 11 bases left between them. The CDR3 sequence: CASSIGKTNTEAFF. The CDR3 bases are TGTGCCAGCAGTATTGGCAAGACGAACACTGAAGCTTTCTTT.

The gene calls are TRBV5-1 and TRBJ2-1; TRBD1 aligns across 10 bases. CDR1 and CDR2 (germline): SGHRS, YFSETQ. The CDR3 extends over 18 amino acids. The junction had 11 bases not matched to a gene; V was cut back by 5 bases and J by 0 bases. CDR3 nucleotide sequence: TGCGCCAGCAGGCCGGGACAGGGGACGACCAGCTCCTACAATGAGCAGTTCTTC. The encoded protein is CASRPGQGTTSSYNEQFF.

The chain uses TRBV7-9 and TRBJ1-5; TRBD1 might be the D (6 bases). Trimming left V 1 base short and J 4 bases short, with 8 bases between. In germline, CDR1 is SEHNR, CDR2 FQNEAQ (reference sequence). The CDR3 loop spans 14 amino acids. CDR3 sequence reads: CASSLGGQNQPQHF. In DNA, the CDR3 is TGTGCCAGCAGCTTAGGCGGACAGAATCAGCCCCAGCATTTT.

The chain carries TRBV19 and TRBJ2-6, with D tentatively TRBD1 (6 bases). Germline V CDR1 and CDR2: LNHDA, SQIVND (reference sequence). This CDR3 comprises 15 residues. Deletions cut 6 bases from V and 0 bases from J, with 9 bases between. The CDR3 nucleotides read TGTGCCAGTAGGGGACAAGACTCTGGGGCCAACGTCCTGACTTTC. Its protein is CASRGQDSGANVLTF.

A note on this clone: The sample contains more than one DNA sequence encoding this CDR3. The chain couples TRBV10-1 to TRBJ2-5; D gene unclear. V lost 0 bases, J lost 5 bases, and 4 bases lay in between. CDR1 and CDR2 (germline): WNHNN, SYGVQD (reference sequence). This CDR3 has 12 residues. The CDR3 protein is CASSESGETQYF. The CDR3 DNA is TGCGCCAGCAGTGAGTCGGGGGAGACCCAGTACTTC.

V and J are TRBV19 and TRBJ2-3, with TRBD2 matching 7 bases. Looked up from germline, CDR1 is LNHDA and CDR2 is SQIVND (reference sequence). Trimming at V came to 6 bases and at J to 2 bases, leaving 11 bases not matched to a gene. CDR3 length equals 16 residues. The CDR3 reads CASSPPPAGATDTQYF. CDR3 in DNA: TGTGCCAGTAGCCCTCCCCCTGCGGGAGCCACAGATACGCAGTATTTT.

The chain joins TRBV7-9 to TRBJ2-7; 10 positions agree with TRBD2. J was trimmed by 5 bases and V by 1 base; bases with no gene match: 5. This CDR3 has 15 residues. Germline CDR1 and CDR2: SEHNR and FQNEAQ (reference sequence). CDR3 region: CASSLGLAGVDEQYF. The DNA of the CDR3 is TGTGCCAGCAGCTTAGGGCTAGCGGGAGTAGACGAGCAGTACTTC.

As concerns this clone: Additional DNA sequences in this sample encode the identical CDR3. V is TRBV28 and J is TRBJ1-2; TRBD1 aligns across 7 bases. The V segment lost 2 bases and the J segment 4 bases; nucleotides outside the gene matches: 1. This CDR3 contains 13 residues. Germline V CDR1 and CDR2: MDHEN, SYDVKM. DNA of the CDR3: TGTGCCAGCAGTTTAGACAGGGTCTATGGCTACACCTTC. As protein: CASSLDRVYGYTF.

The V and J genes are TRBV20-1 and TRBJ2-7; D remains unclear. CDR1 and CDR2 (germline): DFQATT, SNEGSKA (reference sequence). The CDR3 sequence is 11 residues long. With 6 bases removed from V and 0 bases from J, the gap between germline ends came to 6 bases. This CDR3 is CSARYSYEQYF. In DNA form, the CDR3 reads TGCAGTGCGCGCTACTCCTACGAGCAGTACTTC.

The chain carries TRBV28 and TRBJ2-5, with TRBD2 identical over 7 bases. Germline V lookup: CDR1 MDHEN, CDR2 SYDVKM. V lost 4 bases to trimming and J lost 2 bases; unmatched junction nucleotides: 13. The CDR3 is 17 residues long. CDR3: CASSYDSESGKQETQYF. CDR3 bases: TGTGCCAGCAGTTATGACAGTGAGAGCGGGAAGCAAGAGACCCAGTACTTC.

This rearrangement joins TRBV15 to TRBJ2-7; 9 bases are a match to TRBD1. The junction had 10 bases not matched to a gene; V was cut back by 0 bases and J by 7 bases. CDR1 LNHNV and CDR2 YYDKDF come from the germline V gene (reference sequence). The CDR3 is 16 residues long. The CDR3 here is CATSRDLTGGGGEQYF. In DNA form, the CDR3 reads TGTGCCACCAGCAGAGATCTGACAGGGGGAGGGGGAGAGCAGTACTTC.

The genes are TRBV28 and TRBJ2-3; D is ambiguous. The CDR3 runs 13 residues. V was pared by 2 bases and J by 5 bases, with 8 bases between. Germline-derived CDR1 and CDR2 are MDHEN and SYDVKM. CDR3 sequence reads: CASSLGERDTQYF. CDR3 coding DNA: TGTGCCAGCAGTTTAGGGGAAAGAGATACGCAGTATTTT.

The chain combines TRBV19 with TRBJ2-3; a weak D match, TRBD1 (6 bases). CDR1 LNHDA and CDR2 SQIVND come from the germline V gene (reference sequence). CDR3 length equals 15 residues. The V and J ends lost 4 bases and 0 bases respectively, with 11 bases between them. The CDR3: CASSTNRESTDTQYF. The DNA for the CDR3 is TGTGCCAGTAGTACAAACAGGGAAAGCACAGATACGCAGTATTTT. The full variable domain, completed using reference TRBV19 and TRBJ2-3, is DGGITQSPKYLFRKEGQNVTLSCEQNLNHDAMYWYRQDPGQGLRLIYYSQIVNDFQKGDIAEGYSVSREKKESFPLTVTSAQKNPTAFYLCASSTNRESTDTQYFGPGTRLTVL.

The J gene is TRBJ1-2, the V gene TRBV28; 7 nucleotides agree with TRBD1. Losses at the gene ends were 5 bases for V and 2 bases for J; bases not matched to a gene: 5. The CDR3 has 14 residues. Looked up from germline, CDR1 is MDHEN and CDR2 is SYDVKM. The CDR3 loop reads CASSADRRNYGYTF. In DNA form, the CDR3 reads TGTGCCAGCAGTGCGGACAGGAGAAACTATGGCTACACCTTC.

The CDR3 sequence is CSAKNRVTGGELFF. The CDR3, as DNA: TGCAGCGCTAAAAACAGGGTAACAGGCGGGGAGCTGTTTTTT. J is TRBJ2-2 and V is TRBV29-1; D might be TRBD1 (6 bases). Germline-derived CDR1 and CDR2 are SQVTM and ANQGSEA. The CDR3 totals 14 residues. The V gene lost 7 bases and the J gene lost 7 bases, with 19 bases spanning the gap.

CDR3 sequence: CASSRGQDSYEQYF. CDR3 bases: TGTGCCAGCAGCCGCGGACAGGACTCCTACGAGCAGTACTTC. V gene TRBV13 combines with J gene TRBJ2-7; TRBD1 matches 7 bases. After removal of 5 bases from V and 0 bases from J, the junction contained 4 bases not matched to a gene. Germline V lookup: CDR1 PRHDT, CDR2 FYEKMQ (reference sequence). CDR3 length: 14 amino acids.

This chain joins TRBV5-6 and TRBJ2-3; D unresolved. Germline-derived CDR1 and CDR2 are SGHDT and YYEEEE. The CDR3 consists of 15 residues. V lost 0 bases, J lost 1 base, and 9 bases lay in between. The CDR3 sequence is CASSLGGARTDTQYF. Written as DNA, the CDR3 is TGTGCCAGCAGCTTGGGCGGAGCTCGCACAGATACGCAGTATTTT. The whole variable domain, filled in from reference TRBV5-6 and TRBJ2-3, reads DAGVTQSPTHLIKTRGQQVTLRCSPKSGHDTVSWYQQALGQGPQFIFQYYEEEERQRGNFPDRFSGHQFPNYSSELNVNALLLGDSALYLCASSLGGARTDTQYFGPGTRLTVL.

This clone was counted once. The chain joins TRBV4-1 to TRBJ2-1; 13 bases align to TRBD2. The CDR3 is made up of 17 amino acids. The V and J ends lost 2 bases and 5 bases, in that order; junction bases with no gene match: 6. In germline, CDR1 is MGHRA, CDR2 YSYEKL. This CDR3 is CASSQWTSGRFDNEQFF. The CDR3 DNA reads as TGCGCCAGCAGCCAATGGACTAGCGGGAGATTCGACAATGAGCAGTTCTTC.

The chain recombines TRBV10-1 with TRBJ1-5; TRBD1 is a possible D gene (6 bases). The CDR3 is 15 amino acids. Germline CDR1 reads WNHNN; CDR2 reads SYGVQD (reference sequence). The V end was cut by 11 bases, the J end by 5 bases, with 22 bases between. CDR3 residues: CAGDLRGGSDQPQHF. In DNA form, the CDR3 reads TGCGCCGGAGACCTTAGGGGGGGCAGTGATCAGCCCCAGCATTTT.

CDR3 nucleotide sequence: TGTGCCAGCAGCTTGGCGGGTTTGGAGCAGTTCTTC. Protein product: CASSLAGLEQFF. The rearrangement links TRBV5-6 to TRBJ2-1; D gene unclear. The CDR3 is 12 amino acids. V dropped 0 bases and J dropped 10 bases, with 8 bases sitting between them. Per the germline V gene, CDR1 is SGHDT and CDR2 is YYEEEE.

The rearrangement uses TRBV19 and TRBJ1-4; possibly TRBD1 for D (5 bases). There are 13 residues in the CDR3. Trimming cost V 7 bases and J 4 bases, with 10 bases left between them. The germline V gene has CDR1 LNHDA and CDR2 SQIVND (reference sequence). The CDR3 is CASNTGVNEKLFF. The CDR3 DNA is TGTGCCAGTAACACAGGAGTTAATGAAAAACTGTTTTTT. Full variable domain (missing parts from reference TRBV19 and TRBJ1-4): DGGITQSPKYLFRKEGQNVTLSCEQNLNHDAMYWYRQDPGQGLRLIYYSQIVNDFQKGDIAEGYSVSREKKESFPLTVTSAQKNPTAFYLCASNTGVNEKLFFGSGTQLSVL.

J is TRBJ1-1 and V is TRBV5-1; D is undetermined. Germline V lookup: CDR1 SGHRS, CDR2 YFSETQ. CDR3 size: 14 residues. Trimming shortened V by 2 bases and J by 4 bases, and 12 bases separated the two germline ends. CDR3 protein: CASSLLDGGTEAFF. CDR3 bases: TGCGCCAGCAGCTTATTGGATGGCGGCACTGAAGCTTTCTTT.

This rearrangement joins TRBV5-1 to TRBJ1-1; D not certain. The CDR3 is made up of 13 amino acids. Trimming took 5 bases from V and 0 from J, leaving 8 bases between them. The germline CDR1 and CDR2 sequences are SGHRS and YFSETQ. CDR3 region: CASSVALNTEAFF. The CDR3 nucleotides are TGCGCCAGCAGTGTGGCCTTGAACACTGAAGCTTTCTTT.

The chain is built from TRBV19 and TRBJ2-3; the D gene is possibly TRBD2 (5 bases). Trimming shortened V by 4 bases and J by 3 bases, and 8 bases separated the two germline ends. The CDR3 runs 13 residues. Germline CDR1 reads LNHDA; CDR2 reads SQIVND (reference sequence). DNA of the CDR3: TGTGCCAGTAGTAAGCCGGGGACAGATACGCAGTATTTT. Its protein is CASSKPGTDTQYF.